A single sample gave rise to the 4 T cell receptor beta chains below, sequenced in a study of T-cell reconstitution after alpha-beta-depleted transplantation in children. The TCRbeta library incorporated unique molecular identifiers. TCRdb called the PCR reads again in MiXCR, with one record for every CDR3 protein. The sample lists approximately 640,000 distinct CDR3 sequences, roughly 15% occurring once. Sequencing was performed on PBMCs from the stem cell graft donor, taken from the stem cell graft. The source of these receptors is a human donor who donated a stem cell graft to a child with acute myeloid leukemia.

The chain joins TRBV28 to TRBJ1-5; D gene uncertain. CDR1 MDHEN and CDR2 SYDVKM come from the germline V gene. The CDR3 has 14 residues. Trimming shortened V by 6 bases and J by 6 bases, and 15 bases separated the two germline ends. The CDR3 nucleotides are TGTGCCAGCAGCCGACACGAGGGCCCTCAGCCCCAGCATTTT. As protein: CASSRHEGPQPQHF.

This chain links TRBV7-3 with TRBJ2-1, with 11 bases lining up with TRBD2. The CDR3 runs to 15 residues. V lost 5 bases to trimming and J lost 5 bases; unmatched junction nucleotides: 5. CDR1 SGHTA and CDR2 FQGTGA come from the germline V gene. CDR3 in amino acids: CASSPGTSGHNEQFF. Written as DNA, the CDR3 is TGTGCCAGCAGCCCCGGGACTAGCGGTCACAATGAGCAGTTCTTC.

The rearrangement links TRBV7-2 to TRBJ1-4; D not resolved. The germline V and J ends were trimmed by 1 base and 1 base, with 13 bases remaining between them. From germline, CDR1 is SGHTA and CDR2 FQGNSA. This CDR3 is built from 17 residues. The CDR3 reads CASSLGALRRTNEKLFF. In DNA form, the CDR3 reads TGTGCCAGCAGCTTAGGGGCCTTACGGAGAACTAATGAAAAACTGTTTTTT. The complete variable domain, with remaining parts taken from reference TRBV7-2 and TRBJ1-4, reads GAGVSQSPSNKVTEKGKDVELRCDPISGHTALYWYRQSLGQGLEFLIYFQGNSAPDKSGLPSDRFSAERTGGSVSTLTIQRTQQEDSAVYLCASSLGALRRTNEKLFFGSGTQLSVL.

The chain combines TRBV12-3 or TRBV12-4 with TRBJ2-1; 12 nucleotides align to TRBD1. The CDR3 runs to 16 residues. Trimming removed 5 bases from V and 6 bases from J; junction bases left unmatched: 8. DNA for the CDR3: TGTGCCAGCAGTCCCGGGACAGGGGGCCGGGGCAATGAGCAGTTCTTC. Translation: CASSPGTGGRGNEQFF.